This T cell receptor beta chain is from a study of T-cell reconstitution after alpha-beta-depleted transplantation in children. Study observations and caveats: About two months after transplant, alpha-beta T cells reportedly came from several hundred expanded graft clones.

Unique molecular identifiers were incorporated when the TCRbeta library was constructed. TCRdb reanalysed the PCR reads using MiXCR and keeps one entry per CDR3 protein. The table shows hundreds of thousands of distinct CDR3 sequences, with about 12% occurring only once. The CDR3 length is 14 residues. Trimming stripped 10 bases from V and 0 bases from J, with 15 bases between. Of note for this clonotype: Its antigen is unidentified. Possible read error: a much larger clone is one base away.

Here the sequenced sample was PBMCs, taken before TCRalphabeta/CD19-depleted stem cell transplant. The receptor was derived from a girl aged 2 to 9 with congenital amegakaryocytic thrombocytopenia, due to receive a stem cell transplant. This chain uses TRBV12-3 or TRBV12-4 with TRBJ1-1; the D gene is possibly TRBD1 (6 bases). The CDR3 spells CATTSGQMNTEAFF. The CDR3 DNA is TGTGCCACCACTTCTGGACAGATGAACACTGAAGCTTTCTTT.